This TCR beta chain stems from a study of shared clonotypes between healthy human individuals. Germline lookup yields CDR1 SGHNT and CDR2 YYREEE (reference sequence). The CDR3 extends over 16 amino acids. V was shortened by 1 base and J by 3 bases, with 17 bases between the two germline ends. Produced via immunoSEQ multiplex PCR; TCRdb's table is partial and in-frame only. The sample has 1,500,000 or so clones, 98% seen once; the top ten hold approximately 0.4%. The rearrangement uses TRBV5-4 and TRBJ2-7; D is possibly TRBD1 (6 bases). Sequenced input: naive CD4+ T cells sorted from blood. The subset denotes: CD45RA+ positively selected. The receptor's source is a man aged 25-40 years in good health. The CDR3 coding sequence is TGTGCCAGCAGCTTGCCCGGGACACAGGGTCTCTACGAGCAGTACTTC. Amino acids: CASSLPGTQGLYEQYF.